This T cell receptor beta chain appears in the sequencing data of a study of OX40 agonist ivuxolimab in advanced cancers. Clones were read by immunoSEQ multiplex PCR, and TCRdb kept only the in-frame ones, dropping some. The sample shows roughly 50,000 clones, approximately 80% of them seen only once. The CDR3 runs to 14 residues. Germline CDR1 MNHEY, CDR2 SVGAGI. With 6 bases clipped from V and 8 bases from J, the junction kept 11 bases outside the gene matches. This receptor was obtained from an adult with an advanced solid tumor such as melanoma, head and neck, liver or kidney cancer. The rearrangement uses TRBV6-5 and TRBJ1-2; 8 positions match TRBD1. This material consisted of CD4+ or CD8+ T cells sorted from blood, taken in a trial of the OX40 agonist ivuxolimab. Here the CDR3 reads CASRRDTGGSGYTF. In DNA form, the CDR3 reads TGTGCCAGCAGGCGCGACACAGGGGGGTCGGGCTACACCTTC.